Detailed here is one TCR beta chain. This record comes from a study of OX40 agonist ivuxolimab in advanced cancers. V gave up 4 bases and J gave up 6 bases, with 11 bases separating them. Per the germline V gene, CDR1 is SGHDT and CDR2 is YYEEEE. This CDR3 is 12 amino acids long. Assay used: immunoSEQ multiplex PCR; TCRdb lists only in-frame clones, some missing. The table shows about 46,000 clones, with around 90% occurring only once. The rearrangement joins TRBV5-6 to TRBJ2-7; maybe TRBD1 (6 bases). The clonotype comes from an adult with an advanced solid tumor such as melanoma, head and neck, liver or kidney cancer. The sequences come from CD4+ or CD8+ T cells sorted from blood, collected in a trial of the OX40 agonist ivuxolimab. Here the CDR3 DNA reads TGTGCCAGCAGCCTAGGGACAAGCGAGCAGTACGTC. Translation gives CASSLGTSEQYV.